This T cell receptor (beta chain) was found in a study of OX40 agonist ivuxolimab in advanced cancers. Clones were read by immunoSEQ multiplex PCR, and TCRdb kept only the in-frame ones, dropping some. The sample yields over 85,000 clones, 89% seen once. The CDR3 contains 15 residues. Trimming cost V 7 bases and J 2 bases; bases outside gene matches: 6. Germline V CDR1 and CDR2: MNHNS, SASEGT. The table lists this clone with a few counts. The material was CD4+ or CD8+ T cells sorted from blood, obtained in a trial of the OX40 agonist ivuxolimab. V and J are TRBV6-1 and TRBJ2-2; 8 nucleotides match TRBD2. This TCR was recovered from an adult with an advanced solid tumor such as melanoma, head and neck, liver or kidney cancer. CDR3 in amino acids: CASTETSGNTGELFF. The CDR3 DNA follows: TGTGCCAGCACCGAAACTAGCGGTAACACCGGGGAGCTGTTTTTT.